Below, 26 T cell receptor beta chains from the same sample are listed, as sequenced in a study of T cells after yellow fever vaccination (dated by TCRdb to between 2017 and 2020). Receptor amplification or capture employed 5' RACE. TCRdb lists the instrument as Illumina HiSeq 2500. The raw public reads went through TCRdb reprocessing: fastp at Q25, MiXCR clone calling, in-frame beta chains kept. CDR3 protein duplicates are merged, each entry listing the most common genes and DNA. The table for this sample lists 450,000 to 600,000 distinct CDR3 sequences; approximately 15% of them were counted only once. In total, the top ten clones hold more than 13% of the sample. Sample treatment or condition, as interpreted from the label and publication: live attenuated yellow fever vaccine strain. This specimen consisted of PBMCs, obtained on the day of the yellow fever booster vaccination. Receptors originate from a young man who received the YFV17D yellow fever vaccine.

This clonotype was seen many times. CDR3 region: CASSTSIGQARNQPQHF. CDR3 bases: TGTGCCAGCAGCACTAGCATCGGACAGGCGCGCAATCAGCCCCAGCATTTT. The chain recombines TRBV7-9 with TRBJ1-5; 7 nucleotides agree with TRBD1. This CDR3 region has 17 residues. The V gene's germline CDR1 is SEHNR and CDR2 FQNEAQ (reference sequence). V lost 5 bases and J lost 2; bases outside the gene matches: 12.

This clonotype was seen repeatedly, ten times or more. The chain carries TRBV20-1 and TRBJ2-7; 7 bases line up with TRBD1. The germline V gene encodes CDR1 DFQATT and CDR2 SNEGSKA (reference sequence). This CDR3 spans 13 amino acids. With V trimmed by 3 bases and J by 4 bases, 6 bases remained unmatched. The CDR3 region has the DNA TGCAGTGCTAGGGGGACAGCAAGTTACGAGCAGTACTTC. Translated: CSARGTASYEQYF.

This chain joins TRBV29-1 and TRBJ2-1; the match to TRBD2 covers 11 bases. V shed 6 bases and J 15 bases; nucleotides not matched to a gene: 16. The CDR3 loop spans 14 amino acids. CDR1 and CDR2 from the germline V gene are SQVTM and ANQGSEA. The CDR3 DNA reads TGCAGCGTCCAAACTGGGGGTAGCGGGAGGGCCACGTTCTTC. Its translation is CSVQTGGSGRATFF.

The chain carries TRBV28 and TRBJ2-1; 14 bases map to TRBD2. The ends lost 11 bases at V and 10 bases at J; junction bases unmatched: 10. The V gene's germline CDR1 is MDHEN and CDR2 SYDVKM. The CDR3 contains 14 residues. In DNA, the CDR3 is TGTGCCTGCCGGGGACTAGCGGGAGTAAGGGAGCAGTTCTTC. This encodes CACRGLAGVREQFF.

This clonotype was seen only a few times. This sequence joins TRBV18 and TRBJ2-3, with 10 bases matching TRBD2. CDR3 length: 14 residues. V lost 9 bases, J lost 6 bases, and 9 bases stayed unmatched. The V gene's germline CDR1 is KGHSH and CDR2 LQKENI. CDR3 residues: CASALLAGEDTQYF. The CDR3 region has the DNA TGTGCCAGTGCCCTCCTAGCGGGAGAGGATACGCAGTATTTT.

The chain recombines TRBV7-9 with TRBJ1-4, with 7 bases fitting TRBD1. The CDR3 loop spans 14 amino acids. Germline CDR1 SEHNR, CDR2 FQNEAQ (reference sequence). V gave up 6 bases and J gave up 8 bases; unmatched junction bases: 9. CDR3 protein: CASSSDRVGEKLFF. CDR3 DNA: TGTGCCAGCAGTTCCGACAGGGTGGGAGAAAAACTGTTTTTT.

The chain uses TRBV7-3 and TRBJ2-1; D call uncertain. The ends were cut back, 3 bases at V and 6 bases at J, with 18 bases in the middle. CDR3 length: 16 residues. CDR1 is SGHTA and CDR2 is FQGTGA in the germline V gene. CDR3 DNA: TGTGCCAGCAGCTTTCGGGCGGTTACGGCCCGCAATGAGCAGTTCTTC. Protein sequence: CASSFRAVTARNEQFF.

The chain employs TRBV6-1 and TRBJ1-4; TRBD1 matches 8 bases. The CDR3 spans 14 residues. The V segment lost 6 bases and the J segment 4 bases; nucleotides outside the gene matches: 4. In germline, CDR1 is MNHNS, CDR2 SASEGT. Written as DNA, the CDR3 is TGTGCCAGCAGAGTACAGGGGGTTAATGAAAAACTGTTTTTT. Encoded protein: CASRVQGVNEKLFF.

This clonotype showed up just a few times. The CDR3 loop reads CASSEGVIEQYF. The DNA for the CDR3 is TGTGCCAGCAGCGAAGGAGTAATCGAGCAGTACTTC. This chain joins TRBV28 and TRBJ2-7; D is ambiguous. The CDR3 spans 12 residues. Trimming cost V 6 bases and J 6 bases, with 12 bases left between them. CDR1 and CDR2 from the germline V gene are MDHEN and SYDVKM.

The rearrangement joins TRBV4-3 to TRBJ2-5; D may be TRBD1 or TRBD2 (5 bases each). CDR3 length: 14 residues. The V gene lost 1 base and the J gene lost 9 bases, with 15 bases spanning the gap. CDR1 is LGHNA and CDR2 is YSLEER in the germline V gene. For the CDR3, the DNA is TGCGCCAGCAGCCAAGGAGGCGCCCGAGGGGCCCAGTACTTC. Amino acids: CASSQGGARGAQYF.

At least ten counts were recorded for this clonotype. J is TRBJ2-5 and V is TRBV7-3; TRBD2 is a possible D gene (5 bases). From germline, CDR1 is SGHTA and CDR2 FQGTGA. The length of the CDR3 is 13 residues. V gave up 5 bases and J gave up 2 bases, with 9 bases separating them. The CDR3 sequence: CASSRSGQETQYF. Here the CDR3 DNA reads TGTGCCAGCAGCCGCAGCGGACAAGAGACCCAGTACTTC.

This clonotype was counted only a few times. The rearrangement links TRBV18 to TRBJ2-7; D might be TRBD2 (5 bases). V was trimmed by 1 base and J by 3 bases, leaving 16 bases between them. Germline CDR1 and CDR2: KGHSH and LQKENI. This CDR3 has 16 amino acids. For the CDR3, the DNA is TGTGCCAGCTCACCACGGTGGGAAAGCGGACGCTACGAGCAGTACTTC. Its protein is CASSPRWESGRYEQYF.

The chain recombines TRBV6-1 with TRBJ1-5; 8 bases are a match to TRBD1. The trim removed 6 bases at V and 2 bases at J, leaving 6 bases unmatched. CDR1 is MNHNS, CDR2 SASEGT, per germline. The CDR3 is made up of 15 amino acids. Here the CDR3 reads CASSKTGGGNQPQHF. As DNA, the CDR3 is TGTGCCAGCAGCAAAACAGGGGGGGGCAATCAGCCCCAGCATTTT.

This clonotype was counted a few times. The gene calls are TRBV4-3 and TRBJ2-2, with D perhaps TRBD1 (5 bases). CDR1 LGHNA and CDR2 YSLEER come from the germline V gene. The V end was cut by 3 bases, the J end by 6 bases, with 14 bases between. This CDR3 has 15 amino acids. The CDR3 region has the DNA TGCGCCAGCAGCCATGTACACAAAGGGGCCGGGGAGCTGTTTTTT. It specifies CASSHVHKGAGELFF.

This clonotype appeared a few times. The chain recombines TRBV7-2 with TRBJ2-7; 8 bases map to TRBD1. This CDR3 is built from 15 residues. Losses at the gene ends were 4 bases for V and 3 bases for J; bases not matched to a gene: 8. Germline V gives CDR1 SGHTA, CDR2 FQGNSA. CDR3 coding DNA: TGTGCCAGCAGCTCGATCCCGACAGGGGTCTACGAGCAGTACTTC. Translating it yields CASSSIPTGVYEQYF.

The chain is built from TRBV29-1 and TRBJ2-2, with D perhaps assigned TRBD1 or TRBD2 (5 bases each). Germline CDR1 is SQVTM and CDR2 is ANQGSEA. This CDR3 region has 14 residues. Trimming stripped 7 bases from V and 3 bases from J, with 15 bases between. The chain's CDR3 is CSAGPRPHTGELFF. CDR3 DNA: TGCAGCGCGGGGCCGAGACCACACACCGGGGAGCTGTTTTTT.

This chain joins TRBV7-8 and TRBJ2-2, with D maybe TRBD2 (6 bases). With 4 bases removed from V and 1 base from J, the gap between germline ends came to 7 bases. The CDR3 is 14 amino acids. The germline V gene has CDR1 SGHVS and CDR2 FQNEAQ. CDR3 sequence reads: CASSSAGNTGELFF. CDR3 nucleotide sequence: TGTGCCAGCAGCTCAGCGGGGAACACCGGGGAGCTGTTTTTT.

This chain uses TRBV5-1 with TRBJ2-1; possibly TRBD1 or TRBD2 for D (5 bases each). The CDR3 runs to 16 residues. Trimming shortened V by 4 bases and J by 4 bases, and 18 bases separated the two germline ends. CDR1 SGHRS and CDR2 YFSETQ come from the germline V gene. The CDR3 loop is CASSAGDVGNYNEQFF. In DNA, the CDR3 is TGCGCCAGCAGCGCCGGGGACGTTGGCAATTACAATGAGCAGTTCTTC.

The rearrangement uses TRBV15 and TRBJ2-1, with D unresolved. V was trimmed by 5 bases and J by 4 bases, leaving 12 bases between them. CDR3 size: 14 residues. CDR1 is LNHNV, CDR2 YYDKDF, per germline (reference sequence). CDR3 coding DNA: TGTGCCACCAGCCCCTCTCTGAGTTACAATGAGCAGTTCTTC. Protein product: CATSPSLSYNEQFF.

The gene calls are TRBV4-3 and TRBJ2-3; D is possibly TRBD2 (5 bases). The CDR3 contains 17 residues. V was pared by 4 bases and J by 4 bases, with 21 bases between. CDR1 is LGHNA, CDR2 YSLEER, per germline. CDR3 bases: TGCGCCAGCAGCCCCGGACTGGGCTTCTCCCCCCCAGATACGCAGTATTTT. Amino acids: CASSPGLGFSPPDTQYF.

This clonotype appeared a few times. V is TRBV21-1 and J is TRBJ2-7; the table's D call TRBD2 went unverified against the DNA. TRBV21-1 is flagged as a pseudogene. CDR3 length: 18 amino acids. CDR3 residues: CASSKGLAGGLFPYEQYF. Here the CDR3 DNA reads TGTGCCAGCAGCAAGGGACTAGCGGGAGGGTTGTTTCCCTACGAGCAGTACTTC.

This clonotype was seen a handful of times. The chain couples TRBV6-1 to TRBJ2-7; 11 bases fit TRBD2. The CDR3 is 16 residues long. Germline loops: CDR1 MNHNS, CDR2 SASEGT. V lost 6 bases and J lost 4; bases outside the gene matches: 11. As DNA, the CDR3 is TGTGCCAGCAGCCCTCTGTCTAGCGGGAGGTATTACGAGCAGTACTTC. Translating gives CASSPLSSGRYYEQYF.

V is TRBV7-9 and J is TRBJ1-2; a weak D match, TRBD1 (5 bases). The CDR3 is made up of 15 amino acids. Between the trimmed V and J ends, which lost 1 base and 2 bases, there was a span of 11 bases. CDR1 SEHNR and CDR2 FQNEAQ come from the germline V gene (reference sequence). The DNA for the CDR3 is TGTGCCAGCAGCTTAGGTGGGGGACGGAACTATGGCTACACCTTC. It codes for CASSLGGGRNYGYTF.

The CDR3 nucleotides are TGTGCCAGCAGCTTATTGGGACTAGCGGGGGGGGAAAACATTCAGTACTTC. It yields the protein CASSLLGLAGGENIQYF. The chain recombines TRBV7-2 with TRBJ2-4; 16 positions agree with TRBD2. The CDR3 totals 17 residues. Germline V gene data show CDR1 as SGHTA and CDR2 as FQGNSA. The V gene end was trimmed by 2 bases and the J gene end by 5 bases; junction bases not matched to a gene: 3.

The chain links TRBV30 to TRBJ2-1; 8 bases fit TRBD2. Per germline, CDR1 GTSNPN and CDR2 SVGIG (reference sequence). V lost 3 bases, J lost 4 bases, and 5 bases stayed unmatched. CDR3 length: 14 residues. CDR3 region: CAWSPGGLYNEQFF. The CDR3 bases are TGTGCCTGGAGCCCGGGAGGGCTTTACAATGAGCAGTTCTTC.

This clonotype was seen a few times. The rearrangement uses TRBV5-1 and TRBJ2-5, with TRBD2 identical over 9 bases. V was pared by 4 bases and J by 5 bases, with 12 bases of the junction left unmatched. Looked up from germline, CDR1 is SGHRS and CDR2 is YFSETQ. The CDR3 consists of 16 residues. The CDR3 here is CASSQGSSGSLETQYF. Here the CDR3 DNA reads TGCGCCAGCAGCCAGGGAAGTAGCGGGAGTTTGGAGACCCAGTACTTC.